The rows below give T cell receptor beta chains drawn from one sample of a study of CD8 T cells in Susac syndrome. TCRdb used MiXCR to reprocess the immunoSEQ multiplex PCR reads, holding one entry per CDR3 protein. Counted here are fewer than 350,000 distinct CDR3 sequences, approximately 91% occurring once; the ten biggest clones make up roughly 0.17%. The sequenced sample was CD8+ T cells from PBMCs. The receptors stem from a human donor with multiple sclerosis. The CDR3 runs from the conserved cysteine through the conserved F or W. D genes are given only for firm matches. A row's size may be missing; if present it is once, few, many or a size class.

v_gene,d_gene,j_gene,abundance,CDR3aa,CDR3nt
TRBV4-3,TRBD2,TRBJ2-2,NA,CASRRGGLSGELFF,TGCGCCAGCAGGCGGGGGGGGCTCTCCGGGGAGCTGTTTTTT
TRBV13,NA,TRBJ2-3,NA,CASSFTEAGPHTQYF,TGTGCCAGCAGCTTCACGGAGGCGGGCCCGCATACGCAGTATTTT
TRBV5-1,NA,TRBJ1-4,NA,CASSPTGGSYNEKLFF,TGCGCCAGCAGCCCAACCGGAGGGAGTTATAATGAAAAACTGTTTTTT
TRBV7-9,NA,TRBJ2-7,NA,CASSSPRVASYEQYF,TGTGCCAGCAGCTCCCCTCGGGTAGCAAGCTACGAGCAGTACTTC
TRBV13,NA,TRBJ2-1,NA,CASSLRLWSGGNEQFF,TGTGCCAGCAGCTTACGGCTATGGAGCGGTGGTAATGAGCAGTTCTTC
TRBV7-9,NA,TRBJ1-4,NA,CASSSTGLNEKLFF,TGTGCCAGCAGCTCCACAGGGTTGAATGAAAAACTGTTTTTT
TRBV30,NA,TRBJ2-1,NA,CAWSPRLGAYNEQFF,TGTGCCTGGAGCCCACGGCTAGGCGCCTACAATGAGCAGTTCTTC
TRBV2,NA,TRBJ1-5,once,CASSVVGSDQPQHF,TGTGCCAGCAGCGTAGTAGGGAGCGATCAGCCCCAGCATTTT
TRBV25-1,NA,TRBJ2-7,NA,CASSIGESSYEQYF,TGTGCCAGCAGTATTGGGGAAAGCTCCTACGAGCAGTACTTC
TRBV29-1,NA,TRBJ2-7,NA,CSVGVPNSYEQYF,TGCAGCGTTGGGGTACCCAATTCCTACGAGCAGTACTTC
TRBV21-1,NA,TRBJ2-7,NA,CASSKEEKRSSYEQYF,TGTGCCAGCAGCAAAGAGGAGAAGCGGTCTTCCTACGAGCAGTACTTC
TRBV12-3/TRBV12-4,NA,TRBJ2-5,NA,CASRRWQGYQETQYF,TGTGCCAGCAGGCGATGGCAGGGGTACCAAGAGACCCAGTACTTC
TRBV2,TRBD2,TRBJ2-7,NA,CASRHSGAVAYEQYF,TGTGCCAGCAGACATAGCGGGGCGGTCGCCTACGAGCAGTACTTC
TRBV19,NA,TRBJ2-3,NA,CASSRGGADTQYF,TGTGCCAGTAGCAGAGGCGGGGCAGATACGCAGTATTTT
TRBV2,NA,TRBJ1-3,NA,CASSAQGTSGNTIYF,TGTGCCAGCAGTGCCCAGGGGACGAGTGGAAACACCATATATTTT
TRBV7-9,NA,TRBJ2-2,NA,CASSYVQNTGELFF,TGTGCCAGCAGTTATGTACAGAACACCGGGGAGCTGTTTTTT
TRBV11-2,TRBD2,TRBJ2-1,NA,CASSSTGLAAYNEQFF,TGTGCCAGCAGCTCAACGGGACTAGCCGCCTACAATGAGCAGTTCTTC
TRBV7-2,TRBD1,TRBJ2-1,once,CASSLAMEWTPGQGARNEQFF,TGTGCCAGCAGCTTAGCGATGGAGTGGACCCCGGGACAGGGGGCGCGAAATGAGCAGTTCTTC
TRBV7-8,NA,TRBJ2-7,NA,CASSFDPYEQYF,TGTGCCAGCAGCTTTGATCCCTACGAGCAGTACTTC
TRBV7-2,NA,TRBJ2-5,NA,CASSYPQGRQETQYF,TGTGCCAGCAGTTACCCACAGGGTCGCCAAGAGACCCAGTACTTC
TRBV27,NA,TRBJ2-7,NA,CASSLTAKYEQYF,TGTGCCAGCAGTTTAACGGCCAAGTACGAGCAGTACTTC
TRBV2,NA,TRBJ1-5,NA,CASSYPGFSNQPQHF,TGTGCCAGCAGTTACCCTGGGTTTAGCAATCAGCCCCAGCATTTT
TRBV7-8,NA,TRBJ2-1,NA,CASSLFRAGPNEQFF,TGTGCCAGCAGCTTATTCCGCGCGGGACCCAATGAGCAGTTCTTC
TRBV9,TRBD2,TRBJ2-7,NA,CASSGRDYPYEQYF,TGTGCCAGCAGCGGACGGGACTACCCCTACGAGCAGTACTTC
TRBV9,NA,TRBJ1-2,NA,CASSVDHYGYTF,TGTGCCAGCAGCGTAGATCACTATGGCTACACCTTC
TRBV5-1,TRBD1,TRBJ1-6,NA,CASSPWTGNAYNSPLHF,TGCGCCAGCAGCCCCTGGACAGGCAACGCCTATAATTCACCCCTCCACTTT
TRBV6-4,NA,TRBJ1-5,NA,CASSDSWGRGASNQPQHF,TGTGCCAGCAGTGACTCGTGGGGTCGGGGGGCGAGCAATCAGCCCCAGCATTTT
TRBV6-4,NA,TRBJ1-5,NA,CASSDSAGGNQPQHF,TGTGCCAGCAGTGACTCAGCAGGCGGCAATCAGCCCCAGCATTTT
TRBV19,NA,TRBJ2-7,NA,CASKEQYF,TGTGCCAGTAAGGAGCAGTACTTC
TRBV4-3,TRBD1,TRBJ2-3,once,CASSQRTGVALDTQYF,TGCGCCAGCAGCCAAAGGACAGGGGTTGCCCTAGATACGCAGTATTTT
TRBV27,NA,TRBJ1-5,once,CASSLSGYSNQPQHF,TGTGCCAGCAGTTTATCCGGTTATAGCAATCAGCCCCAGCATTTT
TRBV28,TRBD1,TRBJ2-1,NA,CAGSYTGDTDEQFF,TGTGCCGGCAGTTATACAGGGGATACCGATGAGCAGTTCTTC
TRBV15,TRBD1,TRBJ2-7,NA,CATSRDKSGQGYVEQYF,TGTGCCACCAGCAGAGATAAGTCGGGACAGGGTTACGTCGAGCAGTACTTC
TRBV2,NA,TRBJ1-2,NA,CASKRQSNYGYTF,TGTGCCAGCAAGAGACAGTCTAACTATGGCTACACCTTC
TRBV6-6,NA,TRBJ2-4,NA,CASSSSRDTNIQYF,TGTGCCAGCAGTTCCTCCCGGGACACAAACATTCAGTACTTC
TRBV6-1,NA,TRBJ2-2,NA,CASTGFRANTGELFF,TGTGCCAGCACAGGTTTTCGAGCGAACACCGGGGAGCTGTTTTTT
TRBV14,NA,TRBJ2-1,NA,CASSQGLSGEQFF,TGTGCCAGCAGCCAAGGTCTCTCGGGGGAGCAGTTCTTC
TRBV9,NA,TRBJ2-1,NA,CASSESRANNEQFF,TGTGCCAGCAGCGAGAGCAGGGCGAACAATGAGCAGTTCTTC
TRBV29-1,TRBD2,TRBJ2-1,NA,CSAELWTAGQGLAYNEQFF,TGCAGCGCCGAACTATGGACAGCCGGCCAGGGACTAGCCTACAATGAGCAGTTCTTC
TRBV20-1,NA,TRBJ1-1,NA,CSARGSSDTEAFF,TGCAGTGCTAGGGGATCCTCGGACACTGAAGCTTTCTTT
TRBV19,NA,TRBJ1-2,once,CASSIATRGHYGYTF,TGTGCCAGTAGTATAGCCACCAGGGGCCACTATGGCTACACCTTC
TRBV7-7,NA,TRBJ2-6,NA,CASSSVLVPQSRANVLTF,TGTGCCAGCAGCTCCGTGCTAGTGCCACAAAGTCGGGCCAACGTCCTGACTTTC
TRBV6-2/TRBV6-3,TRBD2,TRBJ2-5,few,CAIPSGSTETQYF,TGTGCCATTCCTAGCGGGAGTACGGAGACCCAGTACTTC
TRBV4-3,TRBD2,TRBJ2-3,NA,CASSQGGGFGGRYNTQYF,TGCGCCAGCAGCCAAGGAGGTGGTTTCGGCGGGAGGTATAATACGCAGTATTTT
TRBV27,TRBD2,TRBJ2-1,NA,CASSFALAGGPNEQFF,TGTGCCAGCAGTTTTGCACTAGCGGGAGGGCCCAATGAGCAGTTCTTC
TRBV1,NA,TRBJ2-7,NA,CTSSQESTSGTYEQYF,TGCACCAGCAGCCAAGAGTCCACTAGCGGGACCTACGAGCAGTACTTC
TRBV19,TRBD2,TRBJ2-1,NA,CASSIGAGGRNEQFF,TGTGCCAGTAGTATAGGAGCGGGGGGAAGGAATGAGCAGTTCTTC
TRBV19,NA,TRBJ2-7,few,CATHSGRGAAYEQYF,TGTGCCACCCATAGCGGCCGGGGGGCCGCCTACGAGCAGTACTTC